This T cell receptor (beta chain) derives from a study of blood T cell repertoires in COVID-19. Study information: Acute and convalescent COVID-19 samples came from the United States, Italy and Spain. In each case, the material was cDNA or gDNA derived from T cells, B-cell-depleted T cells, or PBMCs.

Original processing notes: From reference gene primer amplification, estimates of nucleated cell counts were derived. Produced via immunoSEQ multiplex PCR; TCRdb's table is partial and in-frame only. V, J and clone size are taken as reported in that table, and D and trimming were inferred from the DNA itself. The data contain some 69,000 clones, roughly 83% of them seen just once; the ten biggest clones take up approximately 2.5%. CDR3 length: 15 amino acids. The germline V gene has CDR1 MNHEY and CDR2 SVGAGI. With 8 bases removed from V and 0 bases from J, the gap between germline ends came to 17 bases.

This TCR was sampled from a man aged 80 or over with active or convalescent COVID-19. Sequencing used peripheral blood. The chain carries TRBV6-5 and TRBJ2-7, with a possible D match to TRBD1 (5 bases). This CDR3 reads CASGNGARHSYEQYF. In nucleotides, the CDR3 is TGTGCCAGCGGGAATGGGGCCAGACACTCCTACGAGCAGTACTTC.